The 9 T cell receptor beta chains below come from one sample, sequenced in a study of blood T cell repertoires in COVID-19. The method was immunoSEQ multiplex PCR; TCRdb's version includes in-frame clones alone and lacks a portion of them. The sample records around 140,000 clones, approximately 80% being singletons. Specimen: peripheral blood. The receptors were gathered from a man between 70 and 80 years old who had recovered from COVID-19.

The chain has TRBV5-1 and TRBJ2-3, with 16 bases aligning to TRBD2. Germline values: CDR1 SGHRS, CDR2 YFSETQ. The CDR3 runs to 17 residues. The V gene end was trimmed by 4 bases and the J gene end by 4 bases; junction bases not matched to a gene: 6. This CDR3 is CASSPGTSGRGADTQYF. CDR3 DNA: TGCGCCAGCAGCCCAGGGACTAGCGGGAGGGGTGCAGATACGCAGTATTTT. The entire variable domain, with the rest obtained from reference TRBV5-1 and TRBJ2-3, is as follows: KAGVTQTPRYLIKTRGQQVTLSCSPISGHRSVSWYQQTPGQGLQFLFEYFSETQRNKGNFPGRFSGRQFSNSRSEMNVSTLELGDSALYLCASSPGTSGRGADTQYFGPGTRLTVL.

CDR3 coding DNA: TGTGCCAGTAGTTACTTAGGAGTAGACAGGGGGAACACTGAAGCTTTCTTT. Protein: CASSYLGVDRGNTEAFF. V is TRBV19 and J is TRBJ1-1; 8 bases fit TRBD1. Germline trimming cut 5 bases from V and 1 base from J; bases unmatched to any gene: 12. The CDR3 runs to 17 residues. Germline V gene sequence: CDR1 LNHDA, CDR2 SQIVND (reference sequence).

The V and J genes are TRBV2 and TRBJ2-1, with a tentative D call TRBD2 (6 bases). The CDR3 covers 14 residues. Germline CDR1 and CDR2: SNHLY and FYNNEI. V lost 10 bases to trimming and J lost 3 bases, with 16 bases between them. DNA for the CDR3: TGTGCCACAAAGGACTATACGCTCTACAATGAGCAGTTCTTC. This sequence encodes CATKDYTLYNEQFF.

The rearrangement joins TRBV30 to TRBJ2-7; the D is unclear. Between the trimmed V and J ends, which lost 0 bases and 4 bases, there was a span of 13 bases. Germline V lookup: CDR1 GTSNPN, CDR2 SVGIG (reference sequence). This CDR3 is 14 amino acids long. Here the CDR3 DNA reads TGTGCCTGGAGTGTAAAGCCCGATGTGTACGAGCAGTACTTC. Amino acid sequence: CAWSVKPDVYEQYF.

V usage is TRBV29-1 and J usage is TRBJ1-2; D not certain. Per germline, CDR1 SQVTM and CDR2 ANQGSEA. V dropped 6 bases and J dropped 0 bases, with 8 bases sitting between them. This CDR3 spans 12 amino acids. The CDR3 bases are TGCAGCGTCGAACTTCCTAACTATGGCTACACCTTC. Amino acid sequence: CSVELPNYGYTF.

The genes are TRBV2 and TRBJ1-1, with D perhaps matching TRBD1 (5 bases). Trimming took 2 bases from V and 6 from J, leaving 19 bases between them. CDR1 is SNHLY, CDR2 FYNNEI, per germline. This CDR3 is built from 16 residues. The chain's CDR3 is CASSELWERGDPEAFF. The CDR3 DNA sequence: TGTGCCAGCAGTGAATTGTGGGAAAGGGGCGATCCTGAAGCTTTCTTT.

CDR3 in amino acids: CASSIGRSSYNEQFF. The CDR3 bases are TGTGCCAGCAGCATCGGGAGAAGCTCCTACAATGAGCAGTTCTTC. The genes are TRBV7-3 and TRBJ2-1; D perhaps matches TRBD2 (6 bases). Germline CDR1 and CDR2: SGHTA and FQGTGA. The V gene lost 5 bases and the J gene lost 0 bases, with 11 bases spanning the gap. The CDR3 runs to 15 residues.

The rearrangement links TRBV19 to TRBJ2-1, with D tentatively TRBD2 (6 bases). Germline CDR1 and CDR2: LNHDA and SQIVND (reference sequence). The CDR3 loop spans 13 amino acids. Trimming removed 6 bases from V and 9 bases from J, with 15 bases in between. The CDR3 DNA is TGTGCCAGTAGCCAGACTAGTTTTAGTGAGCAGTTCTTC. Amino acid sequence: CASSQTSFSEQFF. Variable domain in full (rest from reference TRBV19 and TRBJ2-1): DGGITQSPKYLFRKEGQNVTLSCEQNLNHDAMYWYRQDPGQGLRLIYYSQIVNDFQKGDIAEGYSVSREKKESFPLTVTSAQKNPTAFYLCASSQTSFSEQFFGPGTRLTVL.

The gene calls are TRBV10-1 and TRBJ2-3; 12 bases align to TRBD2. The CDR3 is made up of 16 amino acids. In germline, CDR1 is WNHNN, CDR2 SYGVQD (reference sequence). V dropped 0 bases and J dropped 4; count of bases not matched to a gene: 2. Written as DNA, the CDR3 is TGCGCCAGCAGTGAGTCTCTAGCGGGAGGGGCAGATACGCAGTATTTT. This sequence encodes CASSESLAGGADTQYF.